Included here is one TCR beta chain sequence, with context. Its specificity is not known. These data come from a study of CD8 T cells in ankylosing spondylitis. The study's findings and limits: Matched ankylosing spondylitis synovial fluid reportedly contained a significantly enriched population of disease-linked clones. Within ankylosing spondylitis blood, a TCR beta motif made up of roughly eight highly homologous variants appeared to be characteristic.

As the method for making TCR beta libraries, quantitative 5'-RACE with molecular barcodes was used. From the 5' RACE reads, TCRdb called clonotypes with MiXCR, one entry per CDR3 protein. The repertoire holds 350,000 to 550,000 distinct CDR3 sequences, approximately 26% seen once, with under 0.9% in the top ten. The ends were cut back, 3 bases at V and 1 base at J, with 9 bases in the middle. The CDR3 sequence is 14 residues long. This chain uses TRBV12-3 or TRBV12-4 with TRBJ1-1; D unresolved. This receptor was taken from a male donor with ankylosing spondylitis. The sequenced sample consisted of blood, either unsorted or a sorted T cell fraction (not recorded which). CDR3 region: CASSFLQANTEAFF. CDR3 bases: TGTGCCAGCAGTTTCCTCCAGGCGAACACTGAAGCTTTCTTT.